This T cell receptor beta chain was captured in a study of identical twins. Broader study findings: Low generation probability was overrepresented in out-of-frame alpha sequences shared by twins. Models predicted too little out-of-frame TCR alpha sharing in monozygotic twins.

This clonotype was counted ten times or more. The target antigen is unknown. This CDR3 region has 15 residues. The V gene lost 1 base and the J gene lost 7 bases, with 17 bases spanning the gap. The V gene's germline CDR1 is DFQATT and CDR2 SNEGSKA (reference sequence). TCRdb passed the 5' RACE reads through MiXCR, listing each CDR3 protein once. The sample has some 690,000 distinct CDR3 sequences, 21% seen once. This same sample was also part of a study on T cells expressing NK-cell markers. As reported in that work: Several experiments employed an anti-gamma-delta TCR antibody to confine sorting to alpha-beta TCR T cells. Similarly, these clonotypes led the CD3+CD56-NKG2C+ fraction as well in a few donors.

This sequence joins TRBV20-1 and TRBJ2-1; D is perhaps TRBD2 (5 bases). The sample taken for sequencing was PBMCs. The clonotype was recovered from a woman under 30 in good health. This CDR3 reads CSARVRRTPGNEQFF. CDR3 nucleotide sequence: TGCAGTGCTAGAGTGAGACGGACTCCTGGGAATGAGCAGTTCTTC.